This T cell receptor (beta chain) was captured in a study of blood T cell repertoires in COVID-19. About the study: Spain, Italy and the United States supplied samples that represented acute and convalescent COVID-19.

CDR1 and CDR2 from the germline V gene are MNHEY and SMNVEV (reference sequence). V lost 4 bases, J lost 2 bases, and 12 bases lay in between. The CDR3 covers 15 residues. Assay: immunoSEQ multiplex PCR; the TCRdb copy retains only in-frame clones and omits some. Among about 140,000 clones listed, around 87% were seen once. Participants' reported clinical history set cohort assignment. Symptom resolution, clearance, or two negative PCRs marked donors in Cohort 3 as recovered. Sequenced material: PBMCs or T cells enriched from blood (not recorded which). This sequence originates from a man aged 60 to 75 who had recovered from COVID-19. V gene TRBV27 combines with J gene TRBJ2-1; D possibly corresponds to TRBD2 (6 bases). The DNA of the CDR3 is TGTGCCAGCAGTTACAAGCGGGCCCCCTACAATGAGCAGTTCTTC. This codes for CASSYKRAPYNEQFF.